One sample yielded the 6 T cell receptor beta chains listed below, sequenced in a study of T cells of healthy individuals. TCRdb called the 5' RACE reads again in MiXCR, with one record for every CDR3 protein. This sample has 60,000 to 75,000 distinct CDR3 sequences, with roughly 17% found just once. These receptors were obtained from a human donor in good health.

This clonotype was picked up many times. V usage is TRBV11-3 and J usage is TRBJ2-5, with 9 bases identical to TRBD2. The CDR3 runs 13 residues. Germline CDR1 SGHNT, CDR2 YENEEA. V dropped 6 bases and J dropped 3; count of bases not matched to a gene: 2. This chain's CDR3 is CASSQRGEETQYF. CDR3 bases: TGTGCCAGCAGTCAGCGGGGGGAAGAGACCCAGTACTTC.

In this sample, this clonotype turned up a few times. The rearrangement joins TRBV15 to TRBJ2-1, with unresolved D. This CDR3 has 12 residues. CDR1 is LNHNV, CDR2 YYDKDF, per germline (reference sequence). Deletions cut 5 bases from V and 3 bases from J, with 5 bases between. The DNA of the CDR3 is TGTGCCACCAGCCTCGGCTACAATGAGCAGTTCTTC. Translation gives CATSLGYNEQFF.

The V and J genes are TRBV2 and TRBJ2-7; perhaps TRBD2 as D (5 bases). This CDR3 comprises 12 residues. Between the trimmed V and J ends, which lost 5 bases and 5 bases, there was a span of 10 bases. CDR1 and CDR2 (germline): SNHLY, FYNNEI. CDR3 sequence reads: CASSPGKDEQYF. Written as DNA, the CDR3 is TGTGCCAGCAGTCCGGGGAAAGACGAGCAGTACTTC.

V is TRBV2 and J is TRBJ1-5; D uncertain. Germline assignment: CDR1 SNHLY and CDR2 FYNNEI. This CDR3 has 11 residues. The V end lost 1 base, the J end lost 11 bases, and 6 bases lay between the germline ends. The CDR3 DNA follows: TGTGCCAGCAGTGAAGGGAGAGCCCAGCATTTT. Residues: CASSEGRAQHF.

Many counts were recorded for this clonotype. The chain has TRBV6-1 and TRBJ1-1, with unresolved D. Germline V gene lookup returns CDR1 MNHNS and CDR2 SASEGT. This CDR3 region has 14 residues. Trimming pared 1 base from V and 5 bases from J, leaving 11 bases between. CDR3 in amino acids: CASSEGWVETEAFF. CDR3 in DNA: TGTGCCAGCAGTGAAGGGTGGGTAGAGACTGAAGCTTTCTTT.

This clonotype was counted at least ten times. The CDR3 DNA sequence: TGTGCCAGCAGTTATGATGCCAGCGGGAGCTACAATGAGCAGTTCTTC. Translating it yields CASSYDASGSYNEQFF. The V call is TRBV7-8, the J call TRBJ2-1; 8 bases align to TRBD2. The CDR3 length is 16 residues. CDR1 is SGHVS, CDR2 FQNEAQ, per germline. After removal of 6 bases from V and 3 bases from J, the junction contained 10 bases not matched to a gene.